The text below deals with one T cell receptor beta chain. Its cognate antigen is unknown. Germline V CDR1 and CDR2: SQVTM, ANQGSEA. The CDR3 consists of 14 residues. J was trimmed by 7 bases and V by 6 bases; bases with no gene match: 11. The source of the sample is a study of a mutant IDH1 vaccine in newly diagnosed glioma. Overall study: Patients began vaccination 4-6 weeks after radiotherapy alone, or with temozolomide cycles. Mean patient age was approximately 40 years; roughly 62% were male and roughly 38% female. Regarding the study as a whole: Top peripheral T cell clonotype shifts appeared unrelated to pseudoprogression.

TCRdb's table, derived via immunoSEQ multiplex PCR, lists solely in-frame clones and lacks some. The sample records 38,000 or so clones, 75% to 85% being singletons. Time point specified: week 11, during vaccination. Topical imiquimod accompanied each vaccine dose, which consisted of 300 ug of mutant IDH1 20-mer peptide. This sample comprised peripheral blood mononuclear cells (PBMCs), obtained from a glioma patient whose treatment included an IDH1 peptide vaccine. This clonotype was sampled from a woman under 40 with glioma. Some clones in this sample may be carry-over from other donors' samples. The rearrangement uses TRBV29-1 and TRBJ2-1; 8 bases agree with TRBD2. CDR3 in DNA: TGCAGCGTCCATGTAGGACTAGCTTGGAATGAGCAGTTCTTC. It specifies CSVHVGLAWNEQFF.